The clone carrying this TCR beta chain has just one count. This specimen includes other DNA sequences encoding the same CDR3. V shed 1 base and J 7 bases; nucleotides not matched to a gene: 5. The CDR3 sequence is 16 residues long. CDR1 is LNHNV and CDR2 is YYDKDF in the germline V gene (reference sequence). The deep-level immunoSEQ assay was used. Sequencing used immunoSEQ multiplex PCR; TCRdb keeps in-frame clones, though not all of them. The sample has about 680,000 clones, about 91% seen once; the top ten hold 20% to 25%. In the naive CD8 group, cells lacked CD45RO and were positively selected for CCR7, so terminally differentiated effector memory CD45RA+ cells were left out. This specimen comes from a study of shared clonotypes between healthy human individuals.

Sample: naive CD8+ T cells sorted from blood. The origin of this receptor is a man aged 30 to 39 in good health. J is TRBJ2-1 and V is TRBV15; 12 bases line up with TRBD2. CDR3 in DNA: TGTGCCACCAGCAGAGGGACTAGCGGGAAAAGGAATGAGCAGTTCTTC. This codes for CATSRGTSGKRNEQFF.